A selection of T cell receptor beta chains follows, all from one sample in a study of blood T cell repertoires in COVID-19. Profiling relied on immunoSEQ multiplex PCR, and the TCRdb table lists in-frame clones only, not all of them. The table lists some 28,000 clones, roughly 90% of them singletons, with roughly 2.7% in the top ten. Sequenced input: peripheral blood. These receptors were collected from a human donor in a cohort sampled during active COVID-19. Both conserved end residues are part of each CDR3. A D gene is named only where the DNA matches it firmly. Clone size, where shown, is once, few, many, or a class for clones that have expanded.

V: TRBV5-4; size: medium-sized; D: TRBD1; J: TRBJ1-5; DNA: TGTGCCAGCAGCTACCTCCACTCCGGGACAGGGGGCTCGGGTCAGCCCCAGCATTTT; CDR3: CASSYLHSGTGGSGQPQHF
V: TRBV18; size: .; D: .; J: TRBJ1-1; DNA: TGTGCCAGCTCACCCGAGTTCACTGAAGCTTTCTTT; CDR3: CASSPEFTEAFF
V: TRBV6-8; size: .; D: .; J: TRBJ1-2; DNA: TGTGCCAGCAGCTACAAAACCCGAGGAGAATACTATGGCTACACCTTC; CDR3: CASSYKTRGEYYGYTF
V: TRBV5-5; size: .; D: .; J: TRBJ2-7; DNA: TGTGCCAGCAGCTCAACAGGGAACTCCTACGAGCAGTACTTC; CDR3: CASSSTGNSYEQYF
V: TRBV20-1; size: .; D: .; J: TRBJ2-5; DNA: TGCAGTGCGGCAACCGAAGAGACCCAGTACTTC; CDR3: CSAATEETQYF
V: TRBV3-1/TRBV3-2; size: .; D: TRBD2; J: TRBJ2-1; DNA: TGTGCCAGCAGCCCCGGACTAGCGGGGCCTAATGAGCAGTTCTTC; CDR3: CASSPGLAGPNEQFF
V: TRBV4-2; size: .; D: TRBD1; J: TRBJ2-7; DNA: TGTGCCAGCAGCCGCGACAGGGGGGTTTTCTACGAGCAGTACTTC; CDR3: CASSRDRGVFYEQYF
V: TRBV2; size: .; D: TRBD2; J: TRBJ2-5; DNA: TGTGCCAGCAGCGCTAATTGGCTAGCGGGGCAAGAGACCCAGTACTTC; CDR3: CASSANWLAGQETQYF
V: TRBV19; size: .; D: TRBD1; J: TRBJ1-1; DNA: TGTGCCAGTTCGACAGGGGGTGACACTGAAGCTTTCTTT; CDR3: CASSTGGDTEAFF
V: TRBV5-1; size: .; D: .; J: TRBJ1-1; DNA: TGCGCCAGCAGCACCCAGGGAATGGGGCTTGCTGAAGCTTTCTTT; CDR3: CASSTQGMGLAEAFF
V: TRBV7-3; size: .; D: TRBD2; J: TRBJ2-3; DNA: TGTGCCAGCAGCTCCGAGGAGGCTAGCGGGGATGATACGCAGTATTTT; CDR3: CASSSEEASGDDTQYF
V: TRBV5-1; size: .; D: .; J: TRBJ1-6; DNA: TGCGCCAGCAGCACCGACAGCGCTGGGATCCTCCACTTT; CDR3: CASSTDSAGILHF
V: TRBV7-2; size: once; D: .; J: TRBJ1-3; DNA: TGTGCCAGCAGCCGCCAACCGGGGGGACCTGGAAACACCATATATTTT; CDR3: CASSRQPGGPGNTIYF
V: TRBV27; size: .; D: .; J: TRBJ1-1; DNA: TGTGCCAGCAGCATTAATAGCGGAATGAACACTGAAGCTTTCTTT; CDR3: CASSINSGMNTEAFF
V: TRBV5-1; size: .; D: TRBD2; J: TRBJ2-1; DNA: TGCGCCAGCATGGGCGGGGGGGCCGGTAATGAGCAGTTCTTC; CDR3: CASMGGGAGNEQFF
V: TRBV19; size: .; D: .; J: TRBJ1-1; DNA: TGTGCCAGTAGTATAGGTTTAGGGAGGGGATTTCTCGTCGGCACTGAAGCTTTCTTT; CDR3: CASSIGLGRGFLVGTEAFF
V: TRBV21-1; size: .; D: .; J: TRBJ1-5; DNA: TGTGCCAGCAGTTATAGGCCCCAGCATTTT; CDR3: CASSYRPQHF
V: TRBV6-2/TRBV6-3; size: .; D: .; J: TRBJ2-1; DNA: TGTGCCAGCAGTTACTTTGCTAGCTACAATGAGCAGTTCTTC; CDR3: CASSYFASYNEQFF
V: TRBV3-1/TRBV3-2; size: .; D: TRBD1; J: TRBJ2-2; DNA: TGTGCCAGCAGCCAGGGGACAGAAACCGGGGAGCTGTTTTTT; CDR3: CASSQGTETGELFF
V: TRBV21-1; size: .; D: .; J: TRBJ1-1; DNA: TGTGCCAGCAGCAAAGGGGGGGAGCCTATGAACACTGAAGCTTTCTTT; CDR3: CASSKGGEPMNTEAFF
V: TRBV11-3; size: .; D: .; J: TRBJ1-2; DNA: TGTGCCAGCAGTCAGGGATCGGATGGCTACACCTTC; CDR3: CASSQGSDGYTF
V: TRBV20-1; size: .; D: TRBD1; J: TRBJ2-1; DNA: TGCAGTGCTAGTGATCACAGGGGCTACAATGAGCAGTTCTTC; CDR3: CSASDHRGYNEQFF
V: TRBV9; size: .; D: .; J: TRBJ1-2; DNA: TGTGCCAGCAGCGTGGCTGGAGCTAACTATGGCTACACCTTC; CDR3: CASSVAGANYGYTF
V: TRBV20-1; size: .; D: .; J: TRBJ1-2; DNA: TGCAGTGTTCAGGCCAACTATGGCTACACCTTC; CDR3: CSVQANYGYTF
V: TRBV12-3/TRBV12-4; size: once; D: .; J: TRBJ2-1; DNA: TGTGCCACCCAGGGTCTTGATGAGCAGTTCTTC; CDR3: CATQGLDEQFF
V: TRBV11-2; size: .; D: TRBD1; J: TRBJ2-7; DNA: TGTGCCAGCAGCTCAAGTGGGACAGGGGGCGTCGAGCAGTACTTC; CDR3: CASSSSGTGGVEQYF
V: TRBV11-2; size: .; D: .; J: TRBJ2-1; DNA: TGTGCCAGCAGCTCATCACGAGTATGGCAGTTCTTC; CDR3: CASSSSRVWQFF
V: TRBV6-6; size: .; D: TRBD1; J: TRBJ2-7; DNA: TGTGCCAGCAGTAAGGACAGGGAAGAATACGAGCAGTACTTC; CDR3: CASSKDREEYEQYF
V: TRBV19; size: .; D: TRBD1; J: TRBJ1-2; DNA: TGTGCCAGTGATGGGAAGAACAGGGGAATCTATGGCTACACCTTC; CDR3: CASDGKNRGIYGYTF
V: TRBV18; size: once; D: TRBD1; J: TRBJ2-7; DNA: TGTGCCAGCTCACCAGCGGGGACAGGGCGTCCCGAGCAGTACTTC; CDR3: CASSPAGTGRPEQYF
V: TRBV6-1; size: .; D: TRBD1; J: TRBJ1-1; DNA: TGTGCCAGCAGTGAGTCCCGGGACAGGGGAGCTTTCTTT; CDR3: CASSESRDRGAFF
V: TRBV13; size: once; D: TRBD2; J: TRBJ2-7; DNA: TGTGCCAGCAGCTTAAGCAGCGGGGTAGCCTACGAGCAGTACTTC; CDR3: CASSLSSGVAYEQYF
V: TRBV7-2; size: .; D: TRBD2; J: TRBJ2-5; DNA: TGTGCCAGCAGACCACCTAGCGGGGGATTTAGTAAGACCCAGTACTTC; CDR3: CASRPPSGGFSKTQYF
V: TRBV3-1/TRBV3-2; size: .; D: TRBD2; J: TRBJ2-1; DNA: TGTGCCAGCACCCCCTTAGCGGGGGGGTCCTACAATGAGCAGTTCTTC; CDR3: CASTPLAGGSYNEQFF
V: TRBV19; size: .; D: .; J: TRBJ1-1; DNA: TGTGCCAGTAGTATTAAAGGGGGGGCTGAAGCTTTCTTT; CDR3: CASSIKGGAEAFF
V: TRBV5-1; size: .; D: TRBD1; J: TRBJ2-5; DNA: TGCGCCAGCAGCGTTGGGACAGGGCGAAATCAAGAGACCCAGTACTTC; CDR3: CASSVGTGRNQETQYF
V: TRBV2; size: .; D: .; J: TRBJ1-2; DNA: TGTGCCAGCAGTGGCCGGGACATCTATGGCTACACCTTC; CDR3: CASSGRDIYGYTF
V: TRBV25-1; size: .; D: TRBD2; J: TRBJ2-3; DNA: TGTGCCAGCAGTGACCCAGCGGGGCGAAGCACAGATACGCAGTATTTT; CDR3: CASSDPAGRSTDTQYF
V: TRBV4-1; size: .; D: .; J: TRBJ1-5; DNA: TGCGCCAGCAGCCAGACCGGGACCCTAGCGGACCAGCCCCAGCATTTT; CDR3: CASSQTGTLADQPQHF
V: TRBV10-3; size: .; D: TRBD1; J: TRBJ1-2; DNA: TGTGCCATCAGCCGGGACAGGGGCAACTATGGCTACACCTTC; CDR3: CAISRDRGNYGYTF
V: TRBV6-5; size: .; D: TRBD1; J: TRBJ1-2; DNA: TGTGCCACAGAGAACAGGGGGCATAGGGGCTACACCTTC; CDR3: CATENRGHRGYTF
V: TRBV3-1/TRBV3-2; size: .; D: .; J: TRBJ1-1; DNA: TGTGCCAGCAGCCACTTGACAGGACGACGGAACGGAAAGGCTTTCTTT; CDR3: CASSHLTGRRNGKAFF
V: TRBV21-1; size: once; D: .; J: TRBJ2-3; DNA: TGTGCCAGCAGCAAAGGAGGTCTTTCCGGCACCAGCACAGATACGCAGTATTTT; CDR3: CASSKGGLSGTSTDTQYF
V: TRBV18; size: .; D: .; J: TRBJ2-3; DNA: TGTGCCAGCTCACCTTTCTATGGGACTGGGGCAGATACGCAGTATTTT; CDR3: CASSPFYGTGADTQYF
V: TRBV19; size: .; D: .; J: TRBJ2-5; DNA: TGTGCCAGTAGGGGACTCGGTAAAGAGACCCAGTACTTC; CDR3: CASRGLGKETQYF
V: TRBV25-1; size: .; D: .; J: TRBJ1-3; DNA: TGTGCCAGCAGCAGCGGCGCAAGCTACTCTGGAAACACCATATATTTT; CDR3: CASSSGASYSGNTIYF
V: TRBV5-1; size: .; D: .; J: TRBJ2-7; DNA: TGCGCCAGCAGTTTCGGGGAGAGAGACTACGAGCAGTACTTC; CDR3: CASSFGERDYEQYF
V: TRBV6-5; size: .; D: .; J: TRBJ1-2; DNA: TGTGCCAGCAGAACCGACAACCAATATGGCTACACCTTC; CDR3: CASRTDNQYGYTF
V: TRBV19; size: .; D: TRBD2; J: TRBJ2-1; DNA: TGTGCCAGTAGTATTCAGGGAGGGTCGCGGTTCTTC; CDR3: CASSIQGGSRFF
V: TRBV3-1/TRBV3-2; size: .; D: .; J: TRBJ2-2; DNA: TGTGCCAGTCAGGGGATCACCGGGGAGCTGTTTTTT; CDR3: CASQGITGELFF
V: TRBV18; size: .; D: .; J: TRBJ2-5; DNA: TGTGCCAGCTCACCACCGAGGGATCCCAGGGGAGAGACCCAGTACTTC; CDR3: CASSPPRDPRGETQYF
V: TRBV3-1/TRBV3-2; size: .; D: TRBD1; J: TRBJ1-2; DNA: TGTGCCAGCAGCCAGGGGGGAGGAGGGGGCAGCTATGGCTACACCTTC; CDR3: CASSQGGGGGSYGYTF
V: TRBV11-2; size: once; D: TRBD1; J: TRBJ2-4; DNA: TGTGCCAGCAGCTTAGGGACAGGGGTTGGAAACATTCAGTACTTC; CDR3: CASSLGTGVGNIQYF
V: TRBV9; size: .; D: .; J: TRBJ2-2; DNA: TGTGCCAGCAGCGCTTTCCCGTCCGGGGAGCTGTTTTTT; CDR3: CASSAFPSGELFF